This is a list of T cell receptor beta chains from one sample in a study of response to subunit inactivated influenza vaccine. MiXCR was run by TCRdb on the RT-PCR reads, yielding one entry per CDR3 protein. The data hold hundreds of thousands of distinct CDR3 sequences, with around 14% observed a single time. The sequences come from PBMCs from blood, collected 11 to 12 days after vaccination. These receptors were obtained from a man aged 45-65 years who received an inactivated influenza vaccine. Each CDR3 is given with its conserved first and last residue. Fields, in order: V gene, clone size, D gene, J gene, CDR3 protein, CDR3 DNA. A D gene is named only where the DNA matches it firmly. A row's size may be missing; if present it is once, few, many or a size class.

v_call: TRBV11-2; clone_size: few; d_call: .; j_call: TRBJ1-4; cdr3_aa: CASSSPRQGILFF; cdr3_nt: TGTGCCAGCAGCTCACCTCGGCAGGGGATTTTGTTTTTT
v_call: TRBV4-3; clone_size: many; d_call: TRBD2; j_call: TRBJ2-2; cdr3_aa: CASSQGLAVNTGELFF; cdr3_nt: TGCGCCAGCAGCCAAGGACTAGCGGTAAACACCGGGGAGCTGTTTTTT
v_call: TRBV5-6; clone_size: few; d_call: TRBD1; j_call: TRBJ2-1; cdr3_aa: CASSLGTGLDEQFF; cdr3_nt: TGTGCCAGCAGCTTGGGGACAGGGTTAGATGAGCAGTTCTTC
v_call: TRBV7-9; clone_size: few; d_call: TRBD1; j_call: TRBJ1-1; cdr3_aa: CASSLVSGGGTEAFF; cdr3_nt: TGTGCCAGCAGCTTAGTATCAGGGGGCGGAACTGAAGCTTTCTTT
v_call: TRBV11-2; clone_size: many; d_call: .; j_call: TRBJ1-1; cdr3_aa: CASSLSSQTNTEAFF; cdr3_nt: TGTGCCAGCAGCTTATCGTCACAAACGAACACTGAAGCTTTCTTT
v_call: TRBV5-1; clone_size: .; d_call: .; j_call: TRBJ2-7; cdr3_aa: CASSLFSSYEQYF; cdr3_nt: TGCGCCAGCAGCTTGTTCAGCTCCTACGAGCAGTACTTC
v_call: TRBV12-3/TRBV12-4; clone_size: many; d_call: TRBD2; j_call: TRBJ2-3; cdr3_aa: CASRSGLAGFTDTQYF; cdr3_nt: TGTGCCAGCAGATCTGGACTAGCGGGGTTCACAGATACGCAGTATTTT
v_call: TRBV20-1; clone_size: few; d_call: .; j_call: TRBJ2-7; cdr3_aa: CSAPGSSSYEQYF; cdr3_nt: TGCAGTGCCCCGGGTTCCAGCTCCTACGAGCAGTACTTC
v_call: TRBV4-1; clone_size: many; d_call: .; j_call: TRBJ2-1; cdr3_aa: CASSQADLLGSYNEQFF; cdr3_nt: TGCGCCAGCAGCCAAGCGGATTTATTAGGGTCCTACAATGAGCAGTTCTTC
v_call: TRBV5-1; clone_size: few; d_call: TRBD1; j_call: TRBJ2-7; cdr3_aa: CASSPGTGKDEQYF; cdr3_nt: TGCGCCAGCAGTCCCGGGACAGGGAAGGACGAGCAGTACTTC
v_call: TRBV7-2; clone_size: many; d_call: TRBD1; j_call: TRBJ1-6; cdr3_aa: CASSLGQGTNSPLHF; cdr3_nt: TGTGCCAGCAGCTTAGGACAGGGGACGAATTCACCCCTCCACTTT
v_call: TRBV4-3; clone_size: .; d_call: .; j_call: TRBJ2-7; cdr3_aa: CASSLQTLPAYEQYF; cdr3_nt: TGCGCCAGCAGCCTACAGACCCTCCCAGCCTACGAGCAGTACTTC
v_call: TRBV25-1; clone_size: .; d_call: TRBD1; j_call: TRBJ1-1; cdr3_aa: CASSPQGQGLNTEAFF; cdr3_nt: TGTGCCAGCAGTCCCCAGGGACAGGGCTTGAACACTGAAGCTTTCTTT
v_call: TRBV20-1; clone_size: .; d_call: TRBD1; j_call: TRBJ2-1; cdr3_aa: CSARDPRTGNLPIYNEQFF; cdr3_nt: TGCAGTGCTAGAGATCCCCGGACAGGGAATTTGCCGATTTACAATGAGCAGTTCTTC
v_call: TRBV12-3/TRBV12-4; clone_size: few; d_call: TRBD1; j_call: TRBJ2-7; cdr3_aa: CASSRGRGLYEQYF; cdr3_nt: TGTGCCAGCAGCAGGGGGCGGGGACTCTACGAGCAGTACTTC
v_call: TRBV6-2/TRBV6-3; clone_size: few; d_call: TRBD2; j_call: TRBJ2-1; cdr3_aa: CASSYRGLAGGSSYNEQFF; cdr3_nt: TGTGCCAGCAGTTACCGGGGACTAGCGGGGGGTAGCTCCTACAATGAGCAGTTCTTC
v_call: TRBV28; clone_size: few; d_call: .; j_call: TRBJ1-4; cdr3_aa: CASSSGLAEKLFF; cdr3_nt: TGTGCCAGCAGTTCCGGGTTGGCTGAAAAACTGTTTTTT
v_call: TRBV6-2/TRBV6-3; clone_size: few; d_call: TRBD2; j_call: TRBJ2-1; cdr3_aa: CASRGLAGLSSYNEQFF; cdr3_nt: TGTGCCAGCAGGGGACTAGCGGGTTTGAGCTCCTACAATGAGCAGTTCTTC
v_call: TRBV9; clone_size: .; d_call: TRBD1; j_call: TRBJ1-6; cdr3_aa: CASSVTGEFGDSPLHF; cdr3_nt: TGTGCCAGCAGCGTCACAGGGGAGTTTGGGGATTCACCCCTCCACTTT
v_call: TRBV29-1; clone_size: .; d_call: .; j_call: TRBJ2-1; cdr3_aa: CSVSSTRDNEQFF; cdr3_nt: TGCAGCGTTTCTTCCACACGAGACAATGAGCAGTTCTTC
v_call: TRBV20-1; clone_size: few; d_call: TRBD2; j_call: TRBJ2-1; cdr3_aa: CSASGLAQFF; cdr3_nt: TGCAGTGCTAGCGGACTAGCGCAGTTCTTC
v_call: TRBV4-1; clone_size: .; d_call: .; j_call: TRBJ2-1; cdr3_aa: CASSHLGRVNYNEQFF; cdr3_nt: TGCGCCAGCAGCCACTTGGGACGGGTGAATTACAATGAGCAGTTCTTC
v_call: TRBV12-3/TRBV12-4; clone_size: .; d_call: TRBD1; j_call: TRBJ2-3; cdr3_aa: CASARGRDRGTDTQYF; cdr3_nt: TGTGCCAGCGCCCGCGGCCGGGACAGGGGCACAGATACGCAGTATTTT
v_call: TRBV6-5; clone_size: .; d_call: .; j_call: TRBJ1-3; cdr3_aa: CASLSAGNTIYF; cdr3_nt: TGTGCCAGCCTATCCGCCGGAAACACCATATATTTT
v_call: TRBV24-1; clone_size: few; d_call: TRBD2; j_call: TRBJ2-3; cdr3_aa: CATSDGGANTQYF; cdr3_nt: TGTGCCACCAGTGACGGGGGGGCTAATACGCAGTATTTT
v_call: TRBV5-1; clone_size: many; d_call: .; j_call: TRBJ2-7; cdr3_aa: CASSLERLSGYEQYF; cdr3_nt: TGCGCCAGCAGCTTAGAGCGACTTAGTGGGTACGAGCAGTACTTC
v_call: TRBV28; clone_size: .; d_call: .; j_call: TRBJ2-5; cdr3_aa: CASRTGIRLWETQYF; cdr3_nt: TGTGCCAGCAGAACAGGGATCCGCTTGTGGGAGACCCAGTACTTC
v_call: TRBV27; clone_size: .; d_call: .; j_call: TRBJ1-1; cdr3_aa: CASSLAGLRGDTEAFF; cdr3_nt: TGTGCCAGCAGTTTAGCCGGATTACGGGGAGACACTGAAGCTTTCTTT
v_call: TRBV9; clone_size: .; d_call: TRBD2; j_call: TRBJ2-1; cdr3_aa: CASSPRAGVRYNEQFF; cdr3_nt: TGTGCCAGCAGCCCCCGAGCGGGAGTTAGGTACAATGAGCAGTTCTTC
v_call: TRBV5-1; clone_size: .; d_call: .; j_call: TRBJ2-5; cdr3_aa: CASSSWAARETQYF; cdr3_nt: TGCGCCAGCAGCTCCTGGGCGGCGCGAGAGACCCAGTACTTC
v_call: TRBV20-1; clone_size: .; d_call: .; j_call: TRBJ1-5; cdr3_aa: CSAVRDTNQPQHF; cdr3_nt: TGCAGTGCGGTCCGGGACACCAATCAGCCCCAGCATTTT
v_call: TRBV29-1; clone_size: .; d_call: TRBD1; j_call: TRBJ2-5; cdr3_aa: CSAPGTGQETQYF; cdr3_nt: TGCAGCGCCCCCGGGACAGGACAAGAGACCCAGTACTTC
v_call: TRBV2; clone_size: .; d_call: .; j_call: TRBJ1-6; cdr3_aa: CASSDTGHRNNSPLHF; cdr3_nt: TGTGCCAGCAGCGATACGGGACACCGAAATAATTCACCCCTCCACTTT
v_call: TRBV6-5; clone_size: few; d_call: .; j_call: TRBJ2-3; cdr3_aa: CASSSKRLHRTDTQYF; cdr3_nt: TGTGCCAGCAGTTCGAAACGGCTTCATCGCACAGATACGCAGTATTTT
v_call: TRBV4-3; clone_size: .; d_call: TRBD1; j_call: TRBJ2-7; cdr3_aa: CASSQAAGQGIHEQYF; cdr3_nt: TGCGCCAGCAGCCAAGCTGCGGGACAGGGTATCCACGAGCAGTACTTC
v_call: TRBV20-1; clone_size: few; d_call: TRBD1; j_call: TRBJ1-1; cdr3_aa: CSASLPTGLLNTEAFF; cdr3_nt: TGCAGTGCTAGCCTCCCGACAGGGCTTTTGAACACTGAAGCTTTCTTT
v_call: TRBV6-2/TRBV6-3; clone_size: .; d_call: .; j_call: TRBJ2-2; cdr3_aa: CASSYSKLGTYTGELFF; cdr3_nt: TGTGCCAGCAGTTACTCGAAGTTGGGCACATACACCGGGGAGCTGTTTTTT
v_call: TRBV3-1; clone_size: .; d_call: TRBD1; j_call: TRBJ1-6; cdr3_aa: CASSQGTGGNSPLHF; cdr3_nt: TGTGCCAGCAGCCAAGGGACAGGGGGAAATTCACCCCTCCACTTT
v_call: TRBV7-9; clone_size: .; d_call: TRBD2; j_call: TRBJ2-1; cdr3_aa: CASQLAGANEQFF; cdr3_nt: TGTGCCAGCCAACTAGCGGGAGCCAATGAGCAGTTCTTC
v_call: TRBV15; clone_size: few; d_call: TRBD1; j_call: TRBJ2-7; cdr3_aa: CATSRAGQPYEQYF; cdr3_nt: TGTGCCACCAGCAGAGCGGGACAGCCCTACGAGCAGTACTTC
v_call: TRBV27; clone_size: .; d_call: TRBD1; j_call: TRBJ1-1; cdr3_aa: CASRGQGLEAFF; cdr3_nt: TGTGCCAGCAGGGGACAGGGGCTTGAAGCTTTCTTT
v_call: TRBV6-5; clone_size: few; d_call: .; j_call: TRBJ1-6; cdr3_aa: CASSYVGQSNSPLHF; cdr3_nt: TGTGCCAGCAGTTATGTGGGGCAGAGTAATTCACCCCTCCACTTT
v_call: TRBV20-1; clone_size: few; d_call: .; j_call: TRBJ2-5; cdr3_aa: CSATDYPGPQYF; cdr3_nt: TGCAGTGCAACGGACTACCCGGGTCCCCAGTACTTC
v_call: TRBV20-1; clone_size: few; d_call: TRBD2; j_call: TRBJ2-7; cdr3_aa: CSAHERPRGGTYEQYF; cdr3_nt: TGCAGTGCCCACGAACGGCCACGGGGGGGGACCTACGAGCAGTACTTC
v_call: TRBV7-2; clone_size: few; d_call: TRBD2; j_call: TRBJ2-3; cdr3_aa: CASSLAGGGASDTQYF; cdr3_nt: TGTGCCAGCAGCTTAGCGGGCGGGGGGGCTTCAGATACGCAGTATTTT
v_call: TRBV7-6; clone_size: .; d_call: .; j_call: TRBJ2-3; cdr3_aa: CASSRIPGTDTQYF; cdr3_nt: TGTGCCAGCAGCAGAATACCGGGCACAGATACGCAGTATTTT
v_call: TRBV28; clone_size: .; d_call: .; j_call: TRBJ2-7; cdr3_aa: CASSSPAGTQNSYEQYF; cdr3_nt: TGTGCCAGCAGCAGTCCAGCCGGGACACAAAACTCCTACGAGCAGTACTTC
v_call: TRBV12-3/TRBV12-4; clone_size: few; d_call: TRBD2; j_call: TRBJ2-5; cdr3_aa: CASSIGLAGFETQYF; cdr3_nt: TGTGCCAGCAGTATTGGACTAGCGGGGTTTGAGACCCAGTACTTC
v_call: TRBV11-1; clone_size: .; d_call: TRBD2; j_call: TRBJ2-1; cdr3_aa: CASSLAVGRAGNEQFF; cdr3_nt: TGTGCCAGCAGCTTAGCGGTCGGGAGGGCTGGCAATGAGCAGTTCTTC
v_call: TRBV28; clone_size: few; d_call: .; j_call: TRBJ2-7; cdr3_aa: CASSPPQRGFDEQYF; cdr3_nt: TGTGCCAGCAGTCCCCCCCAGAGGGGATTCGACGAGCAGTACTTC